The rows below give T cell receptor beta chains drawn from one sample of a study of T cell responses to AZD1222 COVID-19 vaccine. Data came from immunoSEQ multiplex PCR; TCRdb stores just in-frame clones and leaves some out. Of more than 85,000 clones in the sample, 85% to 90% were seen once. Source: peripheral blood, taken on day 0 of AZD1222 vaccination. These receptor sequences come from an adult in good health. The CDR3 runs from the conserved cysteine through the conserved F or W. D genes are given only for firm matches. Size tells how often a clone was seen (once, few, many) or the class of an expanded clone, and some rows leave it out.

J gene	D gene	clone size	V gene	CDR3 protein	CDR3 DNA
TRBJ2-1	NA	NA	TRBV18	CASSPHAGDEQFF	TGTGCCAGCTCACCACACGCCGGGGATGAGCAGTTCTTC
TRBJ1-3	NA	NA	TRBV18	CASSPRTDPGNTIYF	TGTGCCAGCTCACCACGGACAGATCCTGGAAACACCATATATTTT
TRBJ1-1	NA	NA	TRBV7-2	CASREGGRRNTEAFF	TGTGCCAGCAGAGAAGGCGGCAGGAGAAACACTGAAGCTTTCTTT
TRBJ1-1	NA	NA	TRBV18	CASSDGANTEAFF	TGTGCCAGCTCCGACGGGGCGAACACTGAAGCTTTCTTT
TRBJ2-3	TRBD2	NA	TRBV6-2/TRBV6-3	CASSYSASGGATDTQYF	TGTGCCAGCAGTTACTCGGCTAGCGGGGGGGCCACAGATACGCAGTATTTT
TRBJ2-7	TRBD1	NA	TRBV7-9	CASSLGHDRAEQYF	TGTGCCAGCAGCTTAGGGCACGACAGGGCCGAGCAGTACTTC
TRBJ1-2	NA	NA	TRBV6-2/TRBV6-3	CASSTFGGYTF	TGTGCCAGCAGTACCTTCGGGGGCTACACCTTC
TRBJ2-2	TRBD2	NA	TRBV19	CASSIVSGGANGELFF	TGTGCCAGTAGTATAGTCAGCGGGGGGGCCAACGGGGAGCTGTTTTTT
TRBJ1-2	NA	once	TRBV24-1	CATSDTLGRGANYGYTF	TGTGCCACCAGTGATACACTTGGAAGGGGAGCTAACTATGGCTACACCTTC
TRBJ2-5	NA	once	TRBV7-8	CASSGGLLETQYF	TGTGCCAGCAGCGGCGGACTGTTGGAGACCCAGTACTTC
TRBJ2-7	TRBD1	NA	TRBV4-1	CASSRARQGSYEQYF	TGCGCCAGCAGCCGAGCCCGACAGGGCAGCTACGAGCAGTACTTC
TRBJ1-1	NA	NA	TRBV10-1	CASSQVGPEAFF	TGCGCCAGCAGTCAGGTGGGGCCTGAAGCTTTCTTT
TRBJ1-4	NA	once	TRBV5-1	CASSLPSTADRSLPSEEKLFF	TGCGCCAGCAGCCTCCCCTCAACCGCAGACAGGAGCCTGCCCTCGGAAGAAAAACTGTTTTTT
TRBJ2-1	NA	few	TRBV3-1/TRBV3-2	CAISDPLIGEQFF	TGTGCCATCTCCGATCCCCTAATAGGTGAGCAGTTCTTC
TRBJ2-2	NA	NA	TRBV7-3	CASSLTARRGTGELFF	TGTGCCAGCAGCTTAACAGCCAGGAGAGGCACCGGGGAGCTGTTTTTT
TRBJ1-6	TRBD1	NA	TRBV6-5	CASRTTGEGSPLHF	TGTGCCAGCAGGACGACAGGGGAGGGCTCACCCCTCCACTTT
TRBJ1-5	NA	once	TRBV12-3/TRBV12-4	CASRGPGPQHF	TGTGCCAGCAGGGGCCCTGGGCCCCAGCATTTT
TRBJ2-2	TRBD2	NA	TRBV7-3	CASRPGGSGTGELFF	TGTGCCAGCAGACCGGGAGGGAGCGGCACCGGGGAGCTGTTTTTT
TRBJ1-1	NA	few	TRBV7-2	CASSLDAAGRQAFF	TGTGCCAGCAGCTTAGATGCGGCAGGGAGACAAGCTTTCTTT
TRBJ2-1	NA	NA	TRBV18	CASSPQLENEQFF	TGTGCCAGCTCACCACAGCTAGAAAATGAGCAGTTCTTC
TRBJ2-7	NA	NA	TRBV7-2	CASSSQASYEQYF	TGTGCCAGCAGCTCTCAGGCTTCCTACGAGCAGTACTTC
TRBJ1-1	NA	NA	TRBV12-3/TRBV12-4	CASSIGQYEAFF	TGTGCCAGCAGTATTGGGCAATATGAAGCTTTCTTT
TRBJ2-7	NA	NA	TRBV5-6	CASSFDVASSYEQYF	TGTGCCAGCAGCTTCGATGTAGCCAGCTCCTACGAGCAGTACTTC
TRBJ1-6	TRBD1	NA	TRBV5-4	CASSSRTGGYNSPLHF	TGTGCCAGCAGCTCTAGGACAGGGGGCTATAATTCACCCCTCCACTTT
TRBJ2-2	NA	once	TRBV11-3	CASSLRRTGELFF	TGTGCCAGCAGCTTACGGCGGACCGGGGAGCTGTTTTTT
TRBJ1-2	NA	few	TRBV6-1	CASSERGDYGYTF	TGTGCCAGCAGTGAACGAGGAGACTATGGCTACACCTTC
TRBJ2-7	NA	NA	TRBV6-5	CASRGGTVPYEQYF	TGTGCCAGCAGGGGGGGGACAGTACCTTACGAGCAGTACTTC
TRBJ2-6	NA	once	TRBV5-8	CASSLGLSSGANVLTF	TGTGCCAGCAGCTTGGGACTGAGCTCTGGGGCCAACGTCCTGACTTTC
TRBJ1-5	NA	NA	TRBV7-2	CASSAGVNQPQHF	TGTGCCAGCAGCGCAGGGGTGAATCAGCCCCAGCATTTT
TRBJ1-1	NA	NA	TRBV7-2	CASSFGNLNTEAFF	TGTGCCAGCAGCTTTGGGAATTTGAACACTGAAGCTTTCTTT
TRBJ1-2	NA	NA	TRBV27	CASIPGRYSF	TGTGCCAGCATCCCGGGGAGATATTCCTTC
TRBJ1-6	NA	few	TRBV7-6	CASSPRGPNSPLHF	TGTGCCAGCAGCCCCCGGGGCCCTAATTCACCCCTCCACTTT
TRBJ1-1	NA	NA	TRBV24-1	CATSDQGYAAFF	TGTGCCACCAGTGATCAGGGGTACGCAGCTTTCTTT
TRBJ2-3	TRBD2	NA	TRBV24-1	CATSGTSGGAITPDTQYF	TGTGCCACCAGTGGGACTAGCGGGGGGGCCATTACGCCAGATACGCAGTATTTT
TRBJ2-2	NA	NA	TRBV14	CASSPRYRAGELFF	TGTGCCAGCAGCCCCCGATACAGGGCCGGGGAGCTGTTTTTT
TRBJ1-1	TRBD1	NA	TRBV11-3	CASSPRQGVLNTEAFF	TGTGCCAGCAGCCCTCGACAGGGGGTGCTGAACACTGAAGCTTTCTTT
TRBJ2-1	NA	few	TRBV6-5	CASSYRGAQTLPLQFF	TGTGCCAGCAGTTACAGGGGAGCCCAAACCCTCCCCCTCCAGTTCTTC
TRBJ1-3	TRBD1	NA	TRBV12-3/TRBV12-4	CASSWGQGNTIYF	TGTGCCAGCAGTTGGGGACAGGGGAACACCATATATTTT
TRBJ2-5	NA	NA	TRBV7-9	CASSFSGSQETQYF	TGTGCCAGCAGCTTCTCGGGAAGTCAAGAGACCCAGTACTTC
TRBJ1-2	NA	NA	TRBV18	CASSPGETGYYGYTF	TGTGCCAGCTCACCAGGCGAAACAGGGTACTATGGCTACACCTTC
TRBJ1-1	TRBD1	NA	TRBV18	CASSSTGERYTEAFF	TGTGCCAGCTCATCGACAGGGGAGAGGTATACTGAAGCTTTCTTT
TRBJ1-3	NA	NA	TRBV7-6	CASSRLGTQKGSSGNTIYF	TGTGCCAGCAGCAGACTCGGGACCCAAAAGGGGAGCTCTGGAAACACCATATATTTT
TRBJ2-5	NA	NA	TRBV11-2	CASSFTSQETQYF	TGTGCCAGCAGCTTTACCAGCCAAGAGACCCAGTACTTC
TRBJ1-2	TRBD1	once	TRBV29-1	CSARPDRGRNYGYTF	TGCAGCGCACGGCCCGACAGGGGGCGCAACTATGGCTACACCTTC
TRBJ1-1	NA	NA	TRBV2	CASRYTASGEAFF	TGTGCCAGCAGATACACAGCCTCGGGGGAAGCTTTCTTT
TRBJ2-5	TRBD2	NA	TRBV5-6	CASSLSGGAVETQYF	TGTGCCAGCAGCTTGAGCGGGGGGGCCGTGGAGACCCAGTACTTC
TRBJ2-2	TRBD1	few	TRBV4-1	CASSQNRGVNTGELFF	TGCGCCAGCAGCCAGAACAGGGGAGTGAACACCGGGGAGCTGTTTTTT
TRBJ1-1	NA	NA	TRBV7-9	CASSFPDRKNTEAFF	TGTGCCAGCAGCTTTCCTGACAGAAAGAACACTGAAGCTTTCTTT
TRBJ1-2	NA	NA	TRBV4-1	CASSQGDGKRDGYTF	TGCGCCAGCAGCCAGGGGGACGGAAAGAGGGATGGCTACACCTTC
TRBJ1-5	TRBD1	NA	TRBV28	CASRPPGQNQPQHF	TGTGCCAGCAGGCCGCCGGGACAGAATCAGCCCCAGCATTTT
TRBJ2-1	NA	NA	TRBV7-3	CASSLTSRGAQFF	TGTGCCAGCAGCTTAACGTCTCGGGGGGCGCAGTTCTTC